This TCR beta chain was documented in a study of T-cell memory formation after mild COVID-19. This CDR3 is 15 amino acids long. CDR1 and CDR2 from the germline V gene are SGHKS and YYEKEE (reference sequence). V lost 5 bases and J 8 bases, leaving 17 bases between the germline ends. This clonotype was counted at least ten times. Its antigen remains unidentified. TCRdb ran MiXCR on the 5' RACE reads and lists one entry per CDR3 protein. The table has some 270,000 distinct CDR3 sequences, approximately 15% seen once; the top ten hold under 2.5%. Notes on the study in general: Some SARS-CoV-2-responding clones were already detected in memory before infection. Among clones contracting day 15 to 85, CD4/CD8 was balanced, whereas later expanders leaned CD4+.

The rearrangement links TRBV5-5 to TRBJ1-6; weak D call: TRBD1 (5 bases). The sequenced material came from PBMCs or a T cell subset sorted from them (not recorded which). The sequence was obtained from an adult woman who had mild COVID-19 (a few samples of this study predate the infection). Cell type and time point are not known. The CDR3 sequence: CASRRGPGNDSPLHF. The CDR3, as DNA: TGTGCCAGCAGACGTGGGCCAGGGAATGATTCACCCCTCCACTTT.